These T cell receptor beta chains were read from a single sample in a study of blood T cells in healthy people across ages. Via MiXCR, TCRdb re-called the 5' RACE reads, giving one row per CDR3 protein. The sample lists fewer than 2 million distinct CDR3 sequences, 35% to 50% occurring once. Sequencing used blood. All receptors come from a human donor in good health. Each CDR3 is given with its conserved first and last residue. The D gene is left open where the match is weak. Size values are once, few and many counts, or a class for expanded clones, and some rows have none.

clone size: few
J gene: TRBJ2-6
V gene: TRBV2
D gene: .
CDR3 protein: CASLLSGELSGANVLTF
CDR3 DNA: TGTGCCAGCCTCCTGAGTGGGGAGCTCTCTGGGGCCAACGTCCTGACTTTC

clone size: .
J gene: TRBJ1-1
V gene: TRBV7-2
D gene: .
CDR3 protein: CASSYGHRNTEAFF
CDR3 DNA: TGTGCCAGCAGCTACGGACACCGGAACACTGAAGCTTTCTTT

clone size: few
J gene: TRBJ2-7
V gene: TRBV29-1
D gene: TRBD2
CDR3 protein: CSVETSGALYEQYF
CDR3 DNA: TGCAGCGTTGAAACTAGCGGGGCCCTCTACGAGCAGTACTTC

clone size: .
J gene: TRBJ2-7
V gene: TRBV20-1
D gene: .
CDR3 protein: CSAERADRGTYEQYF
CDR3 DNA: TGCAGTGCGGAGCGAGCGGACAGAGGGACCTACGAGCAGTACTTC

clone size: .
J gene: TRBJ2-5
V gene: TRBV4-2
D gene: TRBD1
CDR3 protein: CASSRTTRQGAEEAQYF
CDR3 DNA: TGTGCCAGCAGCCGCACCACCCGACAGGGGGCGGAGGAGGCCCAGTACTTC

clone size: .
J gene: TRBJ2-1
V gene: TRBV24-1
D gene: .
CDR3 protein: CATEGVRGNSYNEQFF
CDR3 DNA: TGTGCCACCGAAGGTGTTCGGGGGAACTCCTACAATGAGCAGTTCTTC

clone size: .
J gene: TRBJ2-7
V gene: TRBV4-1
D gene: .
CDR3 protein: CASSQAGKSYEQYF
CDR3 DNA: TGCGCCAGCAGCCAAGCAGGGAAATCCTACGAGCAGTACTTC

clone size: .
J gene: TRBJ2-7
V gene: TRBV7-6
D gene: TRBD2
CDR3 protein: CASSPTSGDDEQYF
CDR3 DNA: TGTGCCAGCAGCCCGACTAGCGGGGACGACGAGCAGTACTTC

clone size: .
J gene: TRBJ2-5
V gene: TRBV5-4
D gene: .
CDR3 protein: CASSWKGGGETQYF
CDR3 DNA: TGTGCCAGCAGCTGGAAGGGCGGAGGGGAGACCCAGTACTTC

clone size: .
J gene: TRBJ2-5
V gene: TRBV10-3
D gene: TRBD1
CDR3 protein: CATLTGETQYF
CDR3 DNA: TGTGCCACCCTGACAGGGGAGACCCAGTACTTC

clone size: .
J gene: TRBJ2-5
V gene: TRBV3-1
D gene: .
CDR3 protein: CASSQVGNQETQYF
CDR3 DNA: TGTGCCAGCAGCCAAGTTGGCAACCAAGAGACCCAGTACTTC

clone size: few
J gene: TRBJ1-5
V gene: TRBV7-3
D gene: .
CDR3 protein: CASSLNQGSDQPQHF
CDR3 DNA: TGTGCCAGCAGTTTAAATCAGGGTTCTGATCAGCCCCAGCATTTT

clone size: .
J gene: TRBJ2-1
V gene: TRBV20-1
D gene: .
CDR3 protein: CSARDPGATQETQFF
CDR3 DNA: TGCAGTGCTAGAGATCCCGGGGCGACTCAAGAGACCCAGTTCTTC

clone size: .
J gene: TRBJ1-2
V gene: TRBV28
D gene: TRBD1
CDR3 protein: CASSFERQGRDYGYTF
CDR3 DNA: TGTGCCAGCAGTTTCGAGAGACAGGGTAGGGACTATGGCTACACCTTC

clone size: .
J gene: TRBJ2-5
V gene: TRBV6-2/TRBV6-3
D gene: .
CDR3 protein: CASSYVPPPQETQYF
CDR3 DNA: TGTGCTAGCAGTTACGTTCCCCCTCCTCAAGAGACCCAGTACTTC

clone size: .
J gene: TRBJ1-4
V gene: TRBV29-1
D gene: TRBD1
CDR3 protein: CSGGYRGRDEKLFF
CDR3 DNA: TGCAGCGGAGGATACAGGGGGCGGGATGAAAAACTGTTTTTT

clone size: .
J gene: TRBJ2-5
V gene: TRBV6-6
D gene: .
CDR3 protein: CASSSTLERETQYF
CDR3 DNA: TGTGCCAGCAGTTCCACTCTCGAGAGGGAGACCCAGTACTTC

clone size: .
J gene: TRBJ2-5
V gene: TRBV29-1
D gene: .
CDR3 protein: CSGEAGIEKTQYF
CDR3 DNA: TGCAGCGGTGAAGCAGGGATCGAGAAGACCCAGTACTTC

clone size: few
J gene: TRBJ2-7
V gene: TRBV29-1
D gene: TRBD1
CDR3 protein: CSVTRDSYEQYF
CDR3 DNA: TGCAGCGTTACCCGGGACAGCTACGAGCAGTACTTC

clone size: .
J gene: TRBJ2-1
V gene: TRBV20-1
D gene: TRBD1
CDR3 protein: CSAGVAGGSYNEQFF
CDR3 DNA: TGCAGTGCCGGCGTCGCAGGGGGCTCCTACAATGAGCAGTTCTTC

clone size: few
J gene: TRBJ1-5
V gene: TRBV12-3/TRBV12-4
D gene: .
CDR3 protein: CASSLGSGPQHF
CDR3 DNA: TGTGCCAGCAGCTTAGGGTCTGGGCCCCAGCATTTT

clone size: .
J gene: TRBJ2-2
V gene: TRBV6-2/TRBV6-3
D gene: TRBD2
CDR3 protein: CASSDRLAGYTGELFF
CDR3 DNA: TGTGCCAGCAGTGATCGACTAGCGGGGTACACCGGGGAGCTGTTTTTT

clone size: .
J gene: TRBJ1-2
V gene: TRBV7-2
D gene: TRBD1
CDR3 protein: CASSYTRDRFYGYTF
CDR3 DNA: TGTGCCAGCAGTTATACCAGGGACAGGTTCTATGGCTACACCTTC

clone size: many
J gene: TRBJ2-4
V gene: TRBV6-6
D gene: TRBD2
CDR3 protein: CASSKSGTSGVPGEQYF
CDR3 DNA: TGTGCCAGCAGTAAAAGCGGGACTAGCGGGGTTCCCGGAGAGCAGTACTTC

clone size: .
J gene: TRBJ1-2
V gene: TRBV2
D gene: .
CDR3 protein: CASTVTVSTNYGYTF
CDR3 DNA: TGTGCCAGTACGGTGACAGTTTCTACTAACTATGGCTACACCTTC

clone size: few
J gene: TRBJ2-1
V gene: TRBV5-1
D gene: TRBD2
CDR3 protein: CASSLGDAGGYNEQFF
CDR3 DNA: TGCGCCAGCAGCTTGGGTGACGCGGGGGGTTACAATGAGCAGTTCTTC

clone size: .
J gene: TRBJ2-5
V gene: TRBV5-1
D gene: .
CDR3 protein: CASRPDRETQYF
CDR3 DNA: TGCGCCAGCAGGCCTGATCGAGAGACCCAGTACTTC

clone size: .
J gene: TRBJ2-2
V gene: TRBV29-1
D gene: .
CDR3 protein: CSGGGNTGELFF
CDR3 DNA: TGCAGCGGTGGAGGGAACACCGGGGAGCTGTTTTTT

clone size: few
J gene: TRBJ2-7
V gene: TRBV7-9
D gene: .
CDR3 protein: CASSQGTHTPYEQYF
CDR3 DNA: TGTGCCAGCAGTCAAGGCACGCATACACCCTACGAGCAGTACTTC

clone size: few
J gene: TRBJ1-6
V gene: TRBV7-2
D gene: .
CDR3 protein: CASTSDRGRAPLHF
CDR3 DNA: TGTGCCAGCACCTCAGACCGGGGCCGCGCACCCCTCCACTTT

clone size: few
J gene: TRBJ2-5
V gene: TRBV2
D gene: .
CDR3 protein: CASSGGGLQETQYF
CDR3 DNA: TGTGCCAGCTCTGGCGGGGGCCTCCAAGAGACCCAGTACTTC

clone size: .
J gene: TRBJ1-2
V gene: TRBV20-1
D gene: .
CDR3 protein: CRASITGRGYTF
CDR3 DNA: TGCAGGGCTAGCATAACAGGGCGCGGCTACACCTTC

clone size: .
J gene: TRBJ2-1
V gene: TRBV4-3
D gene: TRBD1
CDR3 protein: CASSQDTFLGGEQFF
CDR3 DNA: TGCGCCAGCAGCCAAGATACGTTTCTAGGGGGCGAGCAGTTCTTC

clone size: few
J gene: TRBJ2-3
V gene: TRBV5-1
D gene: TRBD2
CDR3 protein: CASSLRLAGVFDDTQYF
CDR3 DNA: TGCGCCAGCAGCTTGCGTCTAGCGGGGGTCTTTGATGATACGCAGTATTTT

clone size: few
J gene: TRBJ2-7
V gene: TRBV20-1
D gene: .
CDR3 protein: CSARPQVAHEQYF
CDR3 DNA: TGCAGTGCTAGGCCCCAGGTTGCCCACGAGCAGTACTTC

clone size: .
J gene: TRBJ1-2
V gene: TRBV28
D gene: .
CDR3 protein: CASNKRWGSTDYGYTF
CDR3 DNA: TGTGCCAGCAACAAAAGGTGGGGCAGTACTGACTATGGCTACACCTTC

clone size: .
J gene: TRBJ2-5
V gene: TRBV4-2
D gene: TRBD2
CDR3 protein: CASSQGTRGETQYF
CDR3 DNA: TGTGCCAGCAGCCAAGGGACTAGGGGAGAGACCCAGTACTTC

clone size: few
J gene: TRBJ1-1
V gene: TRBV4-2
D gene: .
CDR3 protein: CASSQDRAGEAFF
CDR3 DNA: TGTGCCAGCAGCCAAGATAGGGCGGGCGAAGCTTTCTTT

clone size: few
J gene: TRBJ1-5
V gene: TRBV15
D gene: .
CDR3 protein: CATSSRRGENQPQHF
CDR3 DNA: TGTGCCACCAGCAGCCGTCGAGGGGAGAATCAGCCCCAGCATTTT

clone size: .
J gene: TRBJ2-6
V gene: TRBV6-2/TRBV6-3
D gene: .
CDR3 protein: CAGHSGANVLTF
CDR3 DNA: TGTGCCGGCCACTCTGGGGCCAACGTCCTGACTTTC

clone size: few
J gene: TRBJ2-3
V gene: TRBV5-5
D gene: .
CDR3 protein: CASTREVFTDTQYF
CDR3 DNA: TGTGCCAGCACTCGGGAAGTCTTCACAGATACGCAGTATTTT

clone size: .
J gene: TRBJ2-1
V gene: TRBV20-1
D gene: TRBD1
CDR3 protein: CSARDLTGGRDEQLF
CDR3 DNA: TGCAGTGCTAGAGATCTAACAGGGGGCCGCGATGAGCAGCTCTTC